This TCR beta chain was sequenced in a study of response to subunit inactivated influenza vaccine. Study outcomes and limitations: The authors put forward the suggestion that each seasonal influenza vaccination may bring in only a limited number of new T cells.

Each CDR3 protein gets one entry after TCRdb re-called the RT-PCR reads with MiXCR. Among about 520,000 distinct CDR3 sequences listed, more than 7% were seen once. There are a few counts of this clonotype. Its antigen is not known. Germline CDR1 is WNHNN and CDR2 is SYGVQD (reference sequence). CDR3 size: 16 residues. V was clipped by 3 bases and J by 8 bases; unmatched bases: 13. The chain uses TRBV10-1 and TRBJ2-3; 8 bases map to TRBD2. This specimen was PBMCs from blood, taken around 25 months after vaccination. The receptor's source is a man aged 50-75 years who received an inactivated influenza vaccine. The CDR3 sequence is CASSDPAGGSGGTQYF. The CDR3 region has the DNA TGCGCCAGCAGTGACCCGGCGGGGGGTTCGGGTGGTACGCAGTATTTT.